This T cell receptor beta chain was obtained from a study of monozygotic twins with inflammatory bowel disease. Study-wide results and limits: Those with IBD had lower TCRbeta diversity (inverse Simpson) than their healthy co-twins did. Differences in immunosuppressive treatment may have been a source of added variability in patient repertoires.

As regards this clonotype: Its antigen remains unknown.

Germline V CDR1 and CDR2: MDHEN, SYDVKM. This CDR3 contains 12 residues. Eight distinct reactions (per sample) were used to make the cDNA. Molecular identifiers with 6-nucleotide sample barcodes were added during cDNA synthesis via template switching. Each CDR3 protein gets one entry in TCRdb, which reprocessed the 5' RACE reads and gives no DNA. The sample has about 150,000 distinct CDR3 sequences. The chain couples TRBV28 to TRBJ1-2; TCRdb proposes TRBD1, but this gene call is untestable without DNA. Sequenced sample: blood. The source is a human donor with ulcerative colitis or Crohn's disease, or a healthy co-twin of an affected twin (not recorded which). The CDR3 sequence is CASIGQGDGYTF.